This T cell receptor (beta chain) comes out of a study of T-cell memory formation after mild COVID-19. The germline CDR1 and CDR2 sequences are SNHLY and FYNNEI. V was pared by 7 bases and J by 6 bases, with 16 bases between. The CDR3 extends over 15 amino acids. TCRdb re-called the 5' RACE reads with MiXCR, one entry per CDR3 protein. The data show about 390,000 distinct CDR3 sequences, under 25% seen once. This clonotype was obtained from an adult woman who had mild COVID-19 (a few samples of this study predate the infection). Cell type and time point are not known. V usage is TRBV2 and J usage is TRBJ1-6; D remains unclear. Sequencing was carried out using PBMCs or a T cell subset sorted from them (not recorded which). Written as DNA, the CDR3 is TGTGCCAGCATAGAGTGGAACAGCGTTAATTCACCCCTCCACTTT. Translated: CASIEWNSVNSPLHF. The complete variable domain, with remaining parts taken from reference TRBV2 and TRBJ1-6, reads EPEVTQTPSHQVTQMGQEVILRCVPISNHLYFYWYRQILGQKVEFLVSFYNNEISEKSEIFDDQFSVERPDGSNFTLKIRSTKLEDSAMYFCASIEWNSVNSPLHFGNGTRLTVT.